What follows are 10 T cell receptor beta chains derived from one specimen sequenced in a study of tumour-infiltrating T cells in Burkitt lymphoma. Measured with immunoSEQ multiplex PCR; TCRdb has only the in-frame clones, and not every one. This repertoire shows about 470 clones, approximately 92% found once; its top ten account for around 20%. The source material was tumor tissue. These receptors were obtained from a human donor with Burkitt lymphoma. Some clones in this sample may be carry-over from other donors' samples.

This clone has a single count. The chain carries TRBV30 and TRBJ2-7, with D maybe TRBD2 (5 bases). V gave up 5 bases and J gave up 6 bases, with 8 bases separating them. The CDR3 runs 10 residues. CDR1 and CDR2 from the germline V gene are GTSNPN and SVGIG (reference sequence). CDR3 DNA: TGTGCCTGGGCGGGCAGCGAGCAGTACTTC. This sequence encodes CAWAGSEQYF.

This clone is labeled hyperexpanded. The chain links TRBV6-5 to TRBJ1-1, with a weak D call TRBD1 (6 bases). The germline V gene encodes CDR1 MNHEY and CDR2 SVGAGI. Trimming removed 2 bases at V and 4 bases at J, with 8 bases between. The CDR3 is 13 amino acids. CDR3: CASSYQQGTEAFF. The CDR3 region has the DNA TGTGCCAGCAGTTACCAACAGGGCACTGAAGCTTTCTTT.

The V gene is TRBV20-1, the J gene TRBJ2-4; D is uncertain. CDR3 length: 11 residues. The V end lost 3 bases, the J end lost 9 bases, and 9 bases lay between the germline ends. Per the germline V gene, CDR1 is DFQATT and CDR2 is SNEGSKA (reference sequence). CDR3 nucleotide sequence: TGCAGTGCTAGTACGATTGGCATTCAGTACTTC. Its translation: CSASTIGIQYF.

The rearrangement uses TRBV7-9 and TRBJ2-5; 8 bases map to TRBD2. Germline V lookup: CDR1 SEHNR, CDR2 FQNEAQ (reference sequence). V was pared by 6 bases and J by 4 bases, with 10 bases of the junction left unmatched. CDR3 length: 15 residues. This chain's CDR3 is CASSQDSGVAETQYF. Written as DNA, the CDR3 is TGTGCCAGCAGTCAGGATAGCGGGGTCGCAGAGACCCAGTACTTC.

This chain links TRBV30 with TRBJ2-2, with D possibly matching TRBD1 (6 bases). The CDR3 totals 13 residues. Germline V gene lookup returns CDR1 GTSNPN and CDR2 SVGIG (reference sequence). The ends were cut back, 0 bases at V and 6 bases at J, with 8 bases in the middle. The CDR3 bases are TGTGCCTGGAGTGTTTGGGGGCCCGGGGAGCTGTTTTTT. Translated: CAWSVWGPGELFF.

The chain employs TRBV20-1 and TRBJ1-4, with TRBD1 matching 8 bases. Unmatched junction bases numbered 4, after V lost 5 bases and J lost 11 bases. The length of the CDR3 is 11 residues. Germline CDR1 reads DFQATT; CDR2 reads SNEGSKA (reference sequence). The chain's CDR3 is CSAEDRDKLFF. The CDR3 DNA is TGCAGTGCTGAGGACAGGGACAAACTGTTTTTT.

Remarks on this clone: Other DNA sequences of this sample code for an identical CDR3. The CDR3 loop is CASRGAGAFF. The CDR3 DNA reads as TGTGCCAGCAGGGGGGCGGGGGCTTTCTTT. The chain joins TRBV2 to TRBJ1-1, with a tentative D call TRBD1 (6 bases). Trimming cost V 6 bases and J 11 bases, with 10 bases left between them. This CDR3 contains 10 residues. Germline CDR1 and CDR2: SNHLY and FYNNEI.

This CDR3 reads CASSLWSGNTIYF. CDR3 coding DNA: TGTGCCAGCAGTTTGTGGTCCGGAAACACCATATATTTT. The chain links TRBV28 to TRBJ1-3; D is ambiguous. The CDR3 has 13 amino acids. Germline CDR1 reads MDHEN; CDR2 reads SYDVKM. V lost 3 bases to trimming and J lost 4 bases, with 7 bases between them.

Regarding this clone: Germline and junction disagree at one end, which may indicate a read error. CDR3 nucleotide sequence: TGTGCCAGCAACCAAGATTTGGGTACGCAGTATTTT. Amino acid sequence: CASNQDLGTQYF. The chain joins TRBV14 to TRBJ2-3; D remains unclear. The CDR3 is made up of 12 amino acids. Germline V gene sequence: CDR1 SGHDN, CDR2 FVKESK.

The rearrangement joins TRBV11-2 to TRBJ2-2, with TRBD2 matching over 7 bases. Looked up from germline, CDR1 is SGHAT and CDR2 is FQNNGV. With V trimmed by 4 bases and J by 4 bases, 6 bases remained unmatched. CDR3 length: 15 residues. The CDR3 reads CASSWEGLGTGELFF. In DNA form, the CDR3 reads TGTGCCAGCAGCTGGGAGGGCCTGGGCACCGGGGAGCTGTTTTTT.